This paragraph reports one T cell receptor beta chain. V was trimmed by 5 bases and J by 0 bases, leaving 13 bases between them. The CDR3 is 15 residues long. Germline CDR1 and CDR2: SGHTA and FQGNSA. Brentuximab vedotin exposure varied among the patients, all of whom had relapsed after autologous stem cell transplantation. These data belong to a study of PD-1 blockade in classical Hodgkin lymphoma. The method was immunoSEQ multiplex PCR; TCRdb's version includes in-frame clones alone and lacks a portion of them. This sample has 14,000 or so clones; roughly four fifths occur once, and the top ten carry about 24%.

Specimen: peripheral blood mononuclear cells (PBMCs), collected at baseline. V is TRBV7-2 and J is TRBJ1-1; D gene unclear. This TCR was recovered from a human donor with classical Hodgkin lymphoma. In DNA form, the CDR3 reads TGTGCCAGCAGCGCCCTTTCCTCCCTGAACACTGAAGCTTTCTTT. It codes for CASSALSSLNTEAFF.